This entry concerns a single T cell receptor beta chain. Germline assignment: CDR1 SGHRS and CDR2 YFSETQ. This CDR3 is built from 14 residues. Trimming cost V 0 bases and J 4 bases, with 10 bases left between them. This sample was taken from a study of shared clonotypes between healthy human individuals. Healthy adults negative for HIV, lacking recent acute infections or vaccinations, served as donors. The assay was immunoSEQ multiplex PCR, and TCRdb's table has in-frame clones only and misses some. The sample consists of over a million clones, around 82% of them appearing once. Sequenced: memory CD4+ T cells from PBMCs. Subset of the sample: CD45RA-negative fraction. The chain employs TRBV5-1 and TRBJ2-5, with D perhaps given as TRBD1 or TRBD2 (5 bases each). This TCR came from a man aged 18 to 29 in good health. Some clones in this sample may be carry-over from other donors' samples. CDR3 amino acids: CASSLAGAGETQYF. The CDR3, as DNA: TGCGCCAGCAGCTTGGCCGGGGCCGGAGAGACCCAGTACTTC.